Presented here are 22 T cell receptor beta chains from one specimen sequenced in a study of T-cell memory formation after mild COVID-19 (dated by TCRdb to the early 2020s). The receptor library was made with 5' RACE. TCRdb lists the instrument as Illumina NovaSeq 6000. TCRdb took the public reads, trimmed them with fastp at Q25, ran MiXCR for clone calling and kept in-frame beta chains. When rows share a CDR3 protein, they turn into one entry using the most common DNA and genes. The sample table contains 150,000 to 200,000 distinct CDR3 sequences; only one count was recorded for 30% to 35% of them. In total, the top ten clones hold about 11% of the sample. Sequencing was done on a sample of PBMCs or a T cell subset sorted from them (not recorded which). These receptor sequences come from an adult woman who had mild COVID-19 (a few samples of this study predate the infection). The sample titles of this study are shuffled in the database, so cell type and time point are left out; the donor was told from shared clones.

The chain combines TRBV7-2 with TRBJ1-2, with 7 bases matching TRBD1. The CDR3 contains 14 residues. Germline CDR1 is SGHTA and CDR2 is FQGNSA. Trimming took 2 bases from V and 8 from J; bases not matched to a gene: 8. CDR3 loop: CASSLQVTGIGYTF. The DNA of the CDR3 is TGTGCCAGCAGCTTACAGGTGACAGGGATCGGCTACACCTTC. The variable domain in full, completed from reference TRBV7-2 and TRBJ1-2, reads GAGVSQSPSNKVTEKGKDVELRCDPISGHTALYWYRQSLGQGLEFLIYFQGNSAPDKSGLPSDRFSAERTGGSVSTLTIQRTQQEDSAVYLCASSLQVTGIGYTFGSGTRLTVV.

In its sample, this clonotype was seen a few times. CDR3 region: CASSFFGLALGETQYF. CDR3 bases: TGTGCCAGCAGTTTCTTCGGACTAGCGTTGGGAGAGACCCAGTACTTC. The chain employs TRBV12-3 or TRBV12-4 and TRBJ2-5, with 9 positions matching TRBD2. The CDR3 sequence is 16 residues long. V gave up 3 bases and J gave up 4 bases; unmatched junction bases: 9.

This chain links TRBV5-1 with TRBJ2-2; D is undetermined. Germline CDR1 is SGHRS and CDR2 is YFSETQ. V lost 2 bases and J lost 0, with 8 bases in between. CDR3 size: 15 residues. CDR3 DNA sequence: TGCGCCAGCAGCTTTGGGCAGCCGAACACCGGGGAGCTGTTTTTT. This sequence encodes CASSFGQPNTGELFF.

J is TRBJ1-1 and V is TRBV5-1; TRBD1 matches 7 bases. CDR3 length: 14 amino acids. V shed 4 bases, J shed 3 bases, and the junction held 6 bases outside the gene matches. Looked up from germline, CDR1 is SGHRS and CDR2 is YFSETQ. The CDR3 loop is CASSTGDGDTEAFF. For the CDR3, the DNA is TGCGCCAGCAGCACAGGGGACGGCGACACTGAAGCTTTCTTT. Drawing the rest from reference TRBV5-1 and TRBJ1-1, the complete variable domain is KAGVTQTPRYLIKTRGQQVTLSCSPISGHRSVSWYQQTPGQGLQFLFEYFSETQRNKGNFPGRFSGRQFSNSRSEMNVSTLELGDSALYLCASSTGDGDTEAFFGQGTRLTVV.

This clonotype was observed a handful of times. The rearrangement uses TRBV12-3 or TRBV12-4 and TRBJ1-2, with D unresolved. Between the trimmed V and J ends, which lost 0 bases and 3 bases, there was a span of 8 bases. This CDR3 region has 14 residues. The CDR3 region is CASSLAPGYYGYTF. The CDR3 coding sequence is TGTGCCAGCAGTTTAGCGCCAGGCTACTATGGCTACACCTTC.

CDR3 sequence (DNA): TGTGCCAGCAGTCTCGGACTAGCGGAGACCTACGAGCAGTACTTC. Translated, it gives CASSLGLAETYEQYF. This chain links TRBV7-9 with TRBJ2-7, with 10 bases identical to TRBD2. The CDR3 has 15 amino acids. Trimming at V came to 6 bases and at J to 2 bases, leaving 7 bases not matched to a gene. The germline gives CDR1 SEHNR, CDR2 FQNEAQ (reference sequence). The complete variable domain, with remaining parts taken from reference TRBV7-9 and TRBJ2-7, reads DTGVSQNPRHKITKRGQNVTFRCDPISEHNRLYWYRQTLGQGPEFLTYFQNEAQLEKSRLLSDRFSAERPKGSFSTLEIQRTEQGDSAMYLCASSLGLAETYEQYFGPGTRLTVT.

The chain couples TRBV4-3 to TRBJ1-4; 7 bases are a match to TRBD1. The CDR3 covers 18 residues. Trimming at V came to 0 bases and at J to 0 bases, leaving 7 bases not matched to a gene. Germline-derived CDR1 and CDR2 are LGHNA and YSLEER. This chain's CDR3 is CASSQDNRGRATNEKLFF. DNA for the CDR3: TGCGCCAGCAGCCAAGATAACAGGGGCAGGGCAACTAATGAAAAACTGTTTTTT.

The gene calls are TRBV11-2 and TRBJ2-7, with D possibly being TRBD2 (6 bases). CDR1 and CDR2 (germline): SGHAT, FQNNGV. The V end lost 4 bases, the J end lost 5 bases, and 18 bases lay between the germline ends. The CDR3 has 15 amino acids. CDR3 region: CASSSPRDSRNEQYF. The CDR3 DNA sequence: TGTGCCAGCAGCTCGCCCCGGGACTCGAGGAACGAGCAGTACTTC.

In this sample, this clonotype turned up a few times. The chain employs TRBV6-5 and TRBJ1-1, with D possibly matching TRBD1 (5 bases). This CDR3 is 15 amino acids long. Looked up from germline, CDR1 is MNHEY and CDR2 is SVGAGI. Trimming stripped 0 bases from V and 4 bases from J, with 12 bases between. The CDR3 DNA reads TGTGCCAGCAGTTACTCGAGGGGTTGGGGCACTGAAGCTTTCTTT. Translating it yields CASSYSRGWGTEAFF.

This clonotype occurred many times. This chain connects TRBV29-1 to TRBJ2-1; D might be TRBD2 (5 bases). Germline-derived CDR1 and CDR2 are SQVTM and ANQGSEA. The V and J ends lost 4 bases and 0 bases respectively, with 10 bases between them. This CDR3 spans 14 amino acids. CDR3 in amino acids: CSVVPAVSYNEQFF. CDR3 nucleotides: TGCAGCGTTGTTCCAGCGGTCTCCTACAATGAGCAGTTCTTC.

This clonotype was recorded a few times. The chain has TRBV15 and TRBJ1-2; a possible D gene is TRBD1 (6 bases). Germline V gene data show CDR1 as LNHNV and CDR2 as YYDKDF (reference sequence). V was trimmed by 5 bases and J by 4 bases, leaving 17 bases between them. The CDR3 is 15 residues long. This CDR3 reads CATSQGQQGLYGYTF. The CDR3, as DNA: TGTGCCACCAGCCAAGGACAGCAAGGGCTCTATGGCTACACCTTC.

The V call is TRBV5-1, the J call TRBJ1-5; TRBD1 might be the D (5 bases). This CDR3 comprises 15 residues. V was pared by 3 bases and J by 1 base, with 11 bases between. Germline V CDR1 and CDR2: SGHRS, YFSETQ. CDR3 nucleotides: TGCGCCAGCAGCTGGGGGGGAGAAAGCAATCAGCCCCAGCATTTT. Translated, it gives CASSWGGESNQPQHF. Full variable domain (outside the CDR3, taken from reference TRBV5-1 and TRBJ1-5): KAGVTQTPRYLIKTRGQQVTLSCSPISGHRSVSWYQQTPGQGLQFLFEYFSETQRNKGNFPGRFSGRQFSNSRSEMNVSTLELGDSALYLCASSWGGESNQPQHFGDGTRLSIL.

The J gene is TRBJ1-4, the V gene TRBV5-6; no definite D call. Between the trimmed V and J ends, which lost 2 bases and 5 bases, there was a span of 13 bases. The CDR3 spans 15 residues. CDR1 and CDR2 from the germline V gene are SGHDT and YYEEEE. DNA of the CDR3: TGTGCCAGCAGCTTTACCGGGGTAGAGAATGAAAAACTGTTTTTT. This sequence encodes CASSFTGVENEKLFF.

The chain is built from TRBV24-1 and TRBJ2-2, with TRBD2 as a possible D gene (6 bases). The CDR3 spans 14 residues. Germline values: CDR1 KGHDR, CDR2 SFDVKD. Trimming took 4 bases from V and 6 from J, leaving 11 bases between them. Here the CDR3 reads CATSDGTGAGELFF. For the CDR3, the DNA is TGTGCCACCAGTGACGGAACGGGGGCCGGGGAGCTGTTTTTT.

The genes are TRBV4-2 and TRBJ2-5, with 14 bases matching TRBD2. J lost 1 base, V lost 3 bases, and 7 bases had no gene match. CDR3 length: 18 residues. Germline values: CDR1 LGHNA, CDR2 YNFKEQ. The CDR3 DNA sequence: TGTGCCAGCAGCCAGGACCGGGGGACTAGCGGGAGCCAAGAGACCCAGTACTTC. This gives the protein CASSQDRGTSGSQETQYF.

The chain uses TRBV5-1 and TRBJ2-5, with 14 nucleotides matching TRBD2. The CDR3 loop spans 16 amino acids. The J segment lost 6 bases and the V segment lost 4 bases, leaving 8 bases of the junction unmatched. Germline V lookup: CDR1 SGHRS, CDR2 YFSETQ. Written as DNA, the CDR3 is TGCGCCAGCAGCCACGGACTAGCGGGGGGTGAAAAGACCCAGTACTTC. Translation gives CASSHGLAGGEKTQYF.

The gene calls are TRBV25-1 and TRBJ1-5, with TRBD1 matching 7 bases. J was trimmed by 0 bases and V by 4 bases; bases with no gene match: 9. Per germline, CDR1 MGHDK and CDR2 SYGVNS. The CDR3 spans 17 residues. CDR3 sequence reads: CASSGLTGAHSNQPQHF. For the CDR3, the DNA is TGTGCCAGCAGTGGACTCACAGGGGCACATAGCAATCAGCCCCAGCATTTT. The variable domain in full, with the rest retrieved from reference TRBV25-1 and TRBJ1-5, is EADIYQTPRYLVIGTGKKITLECSQTMGHDKMYWYQQDPGMELHLIHYSYGVNSTEKGDLSSESTVSRIRTEHFPLTLESARPSHTSQYLCASSGLTGAHSNQPQHFGDGTRLSIL.

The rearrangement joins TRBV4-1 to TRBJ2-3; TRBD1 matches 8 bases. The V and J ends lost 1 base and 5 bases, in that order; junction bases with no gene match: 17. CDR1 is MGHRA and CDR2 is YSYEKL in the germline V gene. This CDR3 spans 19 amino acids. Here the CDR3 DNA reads TGCGCCAGCAGCCAAGCCAGCCTCGGGAGACAGGGGCGGGGAGATACGCAGTATTTT. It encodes CASSQASLGRQGRGDTQYF.

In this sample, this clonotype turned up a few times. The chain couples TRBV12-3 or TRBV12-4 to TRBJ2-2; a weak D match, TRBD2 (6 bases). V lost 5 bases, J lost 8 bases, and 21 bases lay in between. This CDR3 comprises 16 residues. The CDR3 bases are TGTGCCAGCAGTGGGAAGGGACGCACCGCGGGAGGGGAGCTGTTTTTT. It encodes CASSGKGRTAGGELFF.

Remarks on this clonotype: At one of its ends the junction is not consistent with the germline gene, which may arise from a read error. The CDR3 bases are TGCACCAGCAGCTTGGGTGCTAACTATGGCTACACCTTC. Its translation is CTSSLGANYGYTF. This rearrangement joins TRBV5-1 to TRBJ1-2; D uncertain. Germline CDR1 SGHRS, CDR2 YFSETQ. The CDR3 is 13 residues long.

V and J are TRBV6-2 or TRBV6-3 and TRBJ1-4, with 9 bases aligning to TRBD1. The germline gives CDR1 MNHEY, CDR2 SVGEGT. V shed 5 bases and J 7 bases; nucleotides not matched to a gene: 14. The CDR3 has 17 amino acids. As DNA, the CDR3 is TGTGCCAGCAGTCATCATTCGACCGGGACAGGGCGTGAAAAACTGTTTTTT. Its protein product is CASSHHSTGTGREKLFF.

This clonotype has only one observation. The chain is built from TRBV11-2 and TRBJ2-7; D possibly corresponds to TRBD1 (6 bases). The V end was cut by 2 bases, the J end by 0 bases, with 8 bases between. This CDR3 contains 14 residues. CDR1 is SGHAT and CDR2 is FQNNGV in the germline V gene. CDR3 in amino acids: CASSLMGASYEQYF. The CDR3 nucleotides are TGTGCCAGCAGCTTAATGGGGGCCTCCTACGAGCAGTACTTC.